Following are 24 T cell receptor beta chains from one sample sequenced in a study of T cells in tuberculosis (dated by TCRdb to the late 2010s). Sample time point, as interpreted from the label and publication: new active TB diagnosis, blood taken before or within 7 days of starting treatment. Library method: the immunoSEQ multiplex PCR assay. Imported from immuneACCESS, the table was reduced by TCRdb to in-frame sequences with V and J called. These copies leave out some clones; in studies compared against another copy, an unresolved V gene accounts for under half, and the cause of the remainder is not known. This sample gives tens of thousands of clones in total; roughly 94% of them show up just once. The ten most abundant clones make up 6.8% of the sample. This specimen was PBMCs, taken at tuberculosis diagnosis. The source of these receptors is an adult with tuberculosis.

This CDR3 is CASTPAGTAGETQYF. For the CDR3, the DNA is TGTGCCAGCACCCCGGCCGGCACCGCGGGGGAGACCCAGTACTTC. This sequence joins TRBV27 and TRBJ2-5, with a possible D match to TRBD2 (6 bases). Germline lookup yields CDR1 MNHEY and CDR2 SMNVEV (reference sequence). This CDR3 contains 15 residues. The V gene lost 7 bases and the J gene lost 5 bases, with 20 bases spanning the gap.

The chain uses TRBV5-1 and TRBJ1-2; 7 nucleotides match TRBD1. J gave up 6 bases and V 1 base, and 6 bases lay outside the gene matches. CDR1 and CDR2 from the germline V gene are SGHRS and YFSETQ. CDR3 size: 14 residues. The CDR3 DNA follows: TGCGCCAGCAGCTTGTTAGCAGGGGGAGATGGCTACACCTTC. Translating it yields CASSLLAGGDGYTF.

This chain joins TRBV4-1 and TRBJ2-3, with D unclear. The CDR3 runs to 17 residues. CDR1 MGHRA and CDR2 YSYEKL come from the germline V gene. V dropped 4 bases and J dropped 0 bases, with 17 bases sitting between them. The CDR3 here is CASSRFMVLYSTDTQYF. The CDR3 nucleotides are TGCGCCAGCAGCCGGTTTATGGTACTATATAGCACAGATACGCAGTATTTT.

This chain's CDR3 is CASSPLKETQYF. DNA for the CDR3: TGTGCCAGCAGCCCTCTTAAAGAGACCCAGTACTTC. The chain has TRBV27 and TRBJ2-5; no clear D gene. The germline V gene encodes CDR1 MNHEY and CDR2 SMNVEV (reference sequence). The CDR3 runs to 12 residues. The ends were cut back, 6 bases at V and 3 bases at J, with 8 bases in the middle.

The chain combines TRBV11-2 with TRBJ2-5; 10 bases line up with TRBD1. Germline V gene sequence: CDR1 SGHAT, CDR2 FQNNGV. CDR3 length: 16 residues. V shed 2 bases, J shed 5 bases, and the junction held 8 bases outside the gene matches. CDR3 DNA: TGTGCCAGCAGCTTACCGGGGACAGGGGATGGGGAGACCCAGTACTTC. Residues: CASSLPGTGDGETQYF.

The rearrangement uses TRBV27 and TRBJ1-5, with 7 positions matching TRBD1. The ends lost 4 bases at V and 4 bases at J; junction bases unmatched: 7. The germline V gene encodes CDR1 MNHEY and CDR2 SMNVEV (reference sequence). The CDR3 spans 15 residues. This CDR3 reads CASSSPRDRNQPQHF. CDR3 in DNA: TGTGCCAGCAGTTCCCCTCGGGACAGAAATCAGCCCCAGCATTTT.

This chain uses TRBV18 with TRBJ2-3; a possible D gene is TRBD1 (5 bases). Germline loops: CDR1 KGHSH, CDR2 LQKENI. Trimming left V 1 base short and J 7 bases short, with 12 bases between. This CDR3 contains 14 residues. The chain's CDR3 is CASSPQTGGNTQYF. CDR3 sequence (DNA): TGTGCCAGCTCACCACAAACAGGTGGTAATACGCAGTATTTT.

V usage is TRBV19 and J usage is TRBJ2-7; the D gene is possibly TRBD1 (5 bases). The CDR3 totals 13 residues. The V end was cut by 9 bases, the J end by 3 bases, with 15 bases between. Germline V CDR1 and CDR2: LNHDA, SQIVND (reference sequence). CDR3: CASSPTEDYEQYF. The CDR3 DNA follows: TGTGCCAGCAGTCCGACAGAAGACTACGAGCAGTACTTC.

The chain employs TRBV7-2 and TRBJ1-1; perhaps TRBD1 as D (5 bases). Germline V CDR1 and CDR2: SGHTA, FQGNSA. The V end was cut by 5 bases, the J end by 3 bases, with 13 bases between. This CDR3 has 14 amino acids. CDR3 coding DNA: TGTGCCAGCAGCCCAGACGGGGGAGACACTGAAGCTTTCTTT. Translating it yields CASSPDGGDTEAFF.

The rearrangement links TRBV28 to TRBJ2-7; D is possibly TRBD1 (5 bases). CDR1 is MDHEN, CDR2 SYDVKM, per germline. CDR3 length equals 12 residues. The V end was cut by 8 bases, the J end by 0 bases, with 8 bases between. The CDR3 is CASQDNSYEQYF. In DNA, the CDR3 is TGTGCCAGCCAGGACAACTCCTACGAGCAGTACTTC. Full variable domain (outside the CDR3, taken from reference TRBV28 and TRBJ2-7): DVKVTQSSRYLVKRTGEKVFLECVQDMDHENMFWYRQDPGLGLRLIYFSYDVKMKEKGDIPEGYSVSREKKERFSLILESASTNQTSMYLCASQDNSYEQYFGPGTRLTVT.

This clone was detected once. The chain carries TRBV6-5 and TRBJ2-1; 7 bases map to TRBD1. The ends lost 5 bases at V and 7 bases at J; junction bases unmatched: 5. The CDR3 has 13 residues. Germline CDR1 MNHEY, CDR2 SVGAGI. CDR3 nucleotides: TGTGCCAGCAGTACCGGGACAGCGAATGAGCAGTTCTTC. Translated: CASSTGTANEQFF.

The chain uses TRBV19 and TRBJ2-3, with 7 bases fitting TRBD1. The CDR3 has 18 residues. The junction had 16 bases not matched to a gene; V was cut back by 5 bases and J by 2 bases. Germline lookup yields CDR1 LNHDA and CDR2 SQIVND (reference sequence). CDR3 amino acids: CASSRAPIQGFYTDTQYF. DNA for the CDR3: TGTGCCAGTAGTCGGGCCCCAATACAGGGGTTTTACACAGATACGCAGTATTTT.

The genes are TRBV19 and TRBJ1-2, with D uncertain. The germline V and J ends were trimmed by 5 bases and 3 bases, with 13 bases remaining between them. Germline loops: CDR1 LNHDA, CDR2 SQIVND (reference sequence). This CDR3 has 14 amino acids. In DNA form, the CDR3 reads TGTGCCAGTAGTCCCTCGGGAGGGTACTATGGCTACACCTTC. It specifies CASSPSGGYYGYTF.

The V and J genes are TRBV2 and TRBJ2-4; D possibly corresponds to TRBD2 (5 bases). CDR1 and CDR2 from the germline V gene are SNHLY and FYNNEI. The CDR3 contains 12 residues. V lost 6 bases and J 7 bases, leaving 10 bases between the germline ends. The CDR3 here is CASSYTSNIQYF. The CDR3 DNA sequence: TGTGCCAGCAGCTATACTAGTAACATTCAGTACTTC.

The chain recombines TRBV28 with TRBJ2-7, with a possible D match to TRBD1 (6 bases). The germline gives CDR1 MDHEN, CDR2 SYDVKM. The length of the CDR3 is 14 residues. V was shortened by 2 bases and J by 0 bases, with 8 bases between the two germline ends. CDR3 nucleotides: TGTGCCAGCAGTTTACAGGGGAGCTCCTACGAGCAGTACTTC. The encoded protein is CASSLQGSSYEQYF.

As to this clone: The same CDR3 is also encoded by other DNA sequences in this sample. This sequence joins TRBV2 and TRBJ2-7, with D possibly matching TRBD2 (5 bases). The CDR3 contains 14 residues. The germline V gene has CDR1 SNHLY and CDR2 FYNNEI. V shed 0 bases and J shed 3 bases, with 9 bases lying between them. DNA of the CDR3: TGTGCCAGCAGTGAAGCCTCCGGGAACTACGAGCAGTACTTC. It encodes CASSEASGNYEQYF.

The chain links TRBV5-1 to TRBJ2-1, with 10 positions matching TRBD2. V lost 4 bases, J lost 9 bases, and 16 bases stayed unmatched. CDR3 length equals 17 residues. Looked up from germline, CDR1 is SGHRS and CDR2 is YFSETQ. CDR3 sequence (DNA): TGCGCCAGCAGCCCAACTGGAGCGGGAGGGGTGGCTAGTGAGCAGTTCTTC. As protein: CASSPTGAGGVASEQFF. Filled out from reference TRBV5-1 and TRBJ2-1, the complete variable domain reads KAGVTQTPRYLIKTRGQQVTLSCSPISGHRSVSWYQQTPGQGLQFLFEYFSETQRNKGNFPGRFSGRQFSNSRSEMNVSTLELGDSALYLCASSPTGAGGVASEQFFGPGTRLTVL.

CDR3 in amino acids: CASSPGGGQGYNEQFF. DNA for the CDR3: TGTGCCAGCAGCCCAGGAGGGGGACAGGGGTACAATGAGCAGTTCTTC. The gene calls are TRBV14 and TRBJ2-1; 10 bases match TRBD1. With V trimmed by 4 bases and J by 4 bases, 7 bases remained unmatched. Per germline, CDR1 SGHDN and CDR2 FVKESK. The CDR3 contains 16 residues.

The genes are TRBV27 and TRBJ1-3, with D uncertain. This CDR3 contains 13 residues. Deletions cut 0 bases from V and 2 bases from J, with 2 bases between. Germline V gives CDR1 MNHEY, CDR2 SMNVEV (reference sequence). CDR3 sequence: CASSLSTGNTIYF. DNA for the CDR3: TGTGCCAGCAGTTTATCTACTGGAAACACCATATATTTT.

This chain uses TRBV18 with TRBJ1-3, with D perhaps TRBD1 (6 bases). CDR1 KGHSH and CDR2 LQKENI come from the germline V gene. This CDR3 is 16 amino acids long. Trimming shortened V by 3 bases and J by 5 bases, and 17 bases separated the two germline ends. The CDR3 DNA reads as TGTGCCAGCTCACCGCCAGACCGGGACACTCGAAACACCATATATTTT. Translation gives CASSPPDRDTRNTIYF.

The chain couples TRBV9 to TRBJ1-5; D might be TRBD1 (6 bases). The CDR3 loop spans 16 amino acids. CDR1 SGDLS and CDR2 YYNGEE come from the germline V gene. V gave up 0 bases and J gave up 8 bases, with 18 bases separating them. CDR3 bases: TGTGCCAGCAGCGTAGAAGACAGGACATTCGGGGAGCCCCAGCATTTT. Protein: CASSVEDRTFGEPQHF. The variable domain in full, with the rest retrieved from reference TRBV9 and TRBJ1-5, is DSGVTQTPKHLITATGQRVTLRCSPRSGDLSVYWYQQSLDQGLQFLIQYYNGEERAKGNILERFSAQQFPDLHSELNLSSLELGDSALYFCASSVEDRTFGEPQHFGDGTRLSIL.

The chain couples TRBV30 to TRBJ1-2; D might be TRBD1 (5 bases). V was shortened by 0 bases and J by 7 bases, with 6 bases between the two germline ends. CDR1 and CDR2 from the germline V gene are GTSNPN and SVGIG (reference sequence). The CDR3 loop spans 11 amino acids. The CDR3 coding sequence is TGTGCCTGGAGTGTGGGGCTTGGCTACACCTTC. Protein product: CAWSVGLGYTF.

V and J are TRBV11-2 and TRBJ1-2; 7 nucleotides align to TRBD1. Per the germline V gene, CDR1 is SGHAT and CDR2 is FQNNGV. The CDR3 contains 16 residues. The V segment lost 2 bases and the J segment 2 bases; nucleotides outside the gene matches: 8. CDR3 in DNA: TGTGCCAGCAGCTTAACTCGACAGGGAAGGAACTATGGCTACACCTTC. This translates into CASSLTRQGRNYGYTF.

The V and J genes are TRBV15 and TRBJ2-7; D might be TRBD1 (6 bases). The V gene lost 4 bases and the J gene lost 2 bases, with 12 bases spanning the gap. Germline values: CDR1 LNHNV, CDR2 YYDKDF (reference sequence). This CDR3 has 14 amino acids. The CDR3, as DNA: TGTGCCACCAGCACCCGGACAGCAGCCTACGAGCAGTACTTC. Protein product: CATSTRTAAYEQYF.